The 17 T cell receptor beta chains reported below all come from one sample, sequenced in a study of T-cell memory formation after mild COVID-19. TCRdb re-called the 5' RACE reads with MiXCR, one entry per CDR3 protein. Among roughly 300,000 distinct CDR3 sequences listed, roughly 8.2% were seen once. The specimen sequenced was PBMCs or a T cell subset sorted from them (not recorded which). The receptors originated from a man between 18 and 35 years old who had mild COVID-19 (a few samples of this study predate the infection). Cell type and time point are not known.

This chain links TRBV28 with TRBJ2-5; the D gene is possibly TRBD1 (5 bases). This CDR3 has 15 residues. Between the trimmed V and J ends, which lost 1 base and 2 bases, there was a span of 11 bases. Germline CDR1 and CDR2: MDHEN and SYDVKM. The CDR3 spells CASSLYQSGQETQYF. The DNA for the CDR3 is TGTGCCAGCAGTTTATATCAGTCAGGGCAAGAGACCCAGTACTTC. Variable domain in full (rest from reference TRBV28 and TRBJ2-5): DVKVTQSSRYLVKRTGEKVFLECVQDMDHENMFWYRQDPGLGLRLIYFSYDVKMKEKGDIPEGYSVSREKKERFSLILESASTNQTSMYLCASSLYQSGQETQYFGPGTRLLVL.

The rearrangement links TRBV29-1 to TRBJ1-1; D perhaps matches TRBD1 (6 bases). This CDR3 spans 14 amino acids. V was shortened by 4 bases and J by 1 base, with 13 bases between the two germline ends. The germline gives CDR1 SQVTM, CDR2 ANQGSEA. The CDR3 here is CSVGTAGKNTEAFF. DNA for the CDR3: TGCAGCGTTGGGACAGCTGGGAAGAACACTGAAGCTTTCTTT.

V is TRBV20-1 and J is TRBJ2-3; D not resolved. CDR1 and CDR2 (germline): DFQATT, SNEGSKA (reference sequence). The germline V and J ends were trimmed by 5 bases and 5 bases, with 5 bases remaining between them. This CDR3 spans 10 amino acids. This CDR3 is CSAVIDTQYF. CDR3 nucleotide sequence: TGCAGTGCTGTTATAGATACGCAGTATTTT.

This clonotype has a count of ten or more. The rearrangement links TRBV7-9 to TRBJ1-4; unclear D gene. Trimming shortened V by 5 bases and J by 5 bases, and 3 bases separated the two germline ends. Germline values: CDR1 SEHNR, CDR2 FQNEAQ (reference sequence). The CDR3 contains 11 residues. The DNA for the CDR3 is TGTGCCAGCAGCGCGAATGAAAAACTGTTTTTT. Translation gives CASSANEKLFF.

This clonotype was observed at least ten times. The chain carries TRBV5-1 and TRBJ1-4; D unresolved. CDR1 is SGHRS, CDR2 YFSETQ, per germline. The CDR3 is 14 residues long. V was pared by 4 bases and J by 2 bases, with 9 bases between. CDR3 bases: TGCGCCAGCAGCGAGACGGCCACTAATGAAAAACTGTTTTTT. It is translated as CASSETATNEKLFF.

This clonotype was detected many times. The V call is TRBV6-5, the J call TRBJ2-1; TRBD2 matches 9 bases. V lost 6 bases, J lost 8 bases, and 8 bases stayed unmatched. Germline V CDR1 and CDR2: MNHEY, SVGAGI. This CDR3 has 14 amino acids. The CDR3 nucleotides are TGTGCCAGCAGGATTGGACTAGCGAGCGATGAGCAGTTCTTC. Protein product: CASRIGLASDEQFF.

This clonotype is a singleton in its sample. The chain recombines TRBV12-3 or TRBV12-4 with TRBJ1-2, with a weak D call TRBD1 (5 bases). Trimming shortened V by 5 bases and J by 8 bases, and 15 bases separated the two germline ends. This CDR3 is 13 amino acids long. The CDR3 nucleotides are TGTGCCAGCAGTCCCACTTTCAGGGCCGGCTACACCTTC. Its protein product is CASSPTFRAGYTF.

This clonotype turned up a few times. The chain uses TRBV2 and TRBJ2-3, with 11 bases identical to TRBD2. Trimming removed 7 bases from V and 1 base from J; junction bases left unmatched: 7. Germline CDR1 SNHLY, CDR2 FYNNEI. This CDR3 region has 16 residues. The CDR3 nucleotides are TGTGCCAGCACCCACGTGACTAGCGGGGGCACAGATACGCAGTATTTT. Translating gives CASTHVTSGGTDTQYF.

The chain employs TRBV19 and TRBJ2-7, with TRBD2 as a possible D gene (6 bases). Germline CDR1 is LNHDA and CDR2 is SQIVND (reference sequence). There are 14 residues in the CDR3. V was clipped by 4 bases and J by 7 bases, with 17 bases between them. For the CDR3, the DNA is TGTGCCAGTAGTAGGGACTCACGACGCGGGGAGCAGTACTTC. Translating it yields CASSRDSRRGEQYF.

In this sample, this clonotype turned up a few times. The chain has TRBV5-1 and TRBJ1-1, with D unresolved. The CDR3 loop spans 12 amino acids. CDR1 and CDR2 from the germline V gene are SGHRS and YFSETQ. V shed 10 bases and J shed 5 bases, with 15 bases lying between them. This CDR3 reads CACTDSNTEAFF. The CDR3 coding sequence is TGCGCCTGCACGGACTCTAATACTGAAGCTTTCTTT.

V is TRBV20-1 and J is TRBJ2-3, with TRBD1 as a possible D gene (5 bases). The V and J ends lost 4 bases and 2 bases respectively, with 7 bases between them. This CDR3 has 12 amino acids. Germline values: CDR1 DFQATT, CDR2 SNEGSKA (reference sequence). CDR3 sequence reads: CSAKTATDTQYF. In nucleotides, the CDR3 is TGCAGTGCTAAGACAGCCACAGATACGCAGTATTTT.

In this sample, this clonotype turned up many times. The CDR3 is CASSSGPNNEQFF. DNA of the CDR3: TGTGCCAGCAGCTCAGGACCCAACAATGAGCAGTTCTTC. The chain has TRBV7-2 and TRBJ2-1; no clear D gene. CDR1 is SGHTA, CDR2 FQGNSA, per germline. The CDR3 runs to 13 residues. V lost 4 bases and J lost 5, with 9 bases in between. Together with reference TRBV7-2 and TRBJ2-1, the CDR3 gives the full variable domain: GAGVSQSPSNKVTEKGKDVELRCDPISGHTALYWYRQSLGQGLEFLIYFQGNSAPDKSGLPSDRFSAERTGGSVSTLTIQRTQQEDSAVYLCASSSGPNNEQFFGPGTRLTVL.

In its sample, this clonotype was seen a few times. The CDR3 region has the DNA TGTGCCAGCAGCTCTGGAGGGCGGGAGCGCAACATTCAGTACTTC. Protein product: CASSSGGRERNIQYF. This chain uses TRBV5-4 with TRBJ2-4; TRBD2 matches at 7 bases. Germline V gene data show CDR1 as SGHNT and CDR2 as YYREEE (reference sequence). CDR3 length: 15 amino acids. Trimming took 3 bases from V and 7 from J; bases not matched to a gene: 10.

This clonotype was counted ten times or more. CDR3 protein: CSAPDRDLYGYTF. The CDR3 DNA reads as TGCAGTGCTCCCGACAGGGACCTCTATGGCTACACCTTC. The chain uses TRBV20-1 and TRBJ1-2, with TRBD1 identical over 7 bases. CDR3 length: 13 residues. V was pared by 5 bases and J by 4 bases, with 7 bases of the junction left unmatched. Germline assignment: CDR1 DFQATT and CDR2 SNEGSKA (reference sequence).

This clonotype has only a few counts. J is TRBJ2-6 and V is TRBV10-3, with D perhaps matching TRBD2 (7 bases). Trimming pared 8 bases from V and 8 bases from J, leaving 19 bases between. Germline loops: CDR1 ENHRY, CDR2 SYGVKD. The CDR3 loop spans 15 amino acids. The CDR3 nucleotides are TGTGCCATCCACGGGGGGCAGGGGATGCCCAACGTCCTGACTTTC. Amino acids: CAIHGGQGMPNVLTF.

This clonotype was found many times. This chain links TRBV5-1 with TRBJ2-3; D gene unclear. The CDR3 is 16 residues long. In germline, CDR1 is SGHRS, CDR2 YFSETQ. Trimming removed 0 bases at V and 0 bases at J, with 11 bases between. The chain's CDR3 is CASSLEGRSSTDTQYF. For the CDR3, the DNA is TGCGCCAGCAGCTTGGAGGGCAGATCTAGCACAGATACGCAGTATTTT.

This clonotype was picked up a small number of times. The rearrangement joins TRBV5-6 to TRBJ1-2; D gene ambiguous. Germline loops: CDR1 SGHDT, CDR2 YYEEEE. Trimming stripped 2 bases from V and 4 bases from J, with 9 bases between. This CDR3 contains 13 residues. For the CDR3, the DNA is TGTGCCAGCAGCTTACCTCCGGTCTATGGCTACACCTTC. It is translated as CASSLPPVYGYTF.